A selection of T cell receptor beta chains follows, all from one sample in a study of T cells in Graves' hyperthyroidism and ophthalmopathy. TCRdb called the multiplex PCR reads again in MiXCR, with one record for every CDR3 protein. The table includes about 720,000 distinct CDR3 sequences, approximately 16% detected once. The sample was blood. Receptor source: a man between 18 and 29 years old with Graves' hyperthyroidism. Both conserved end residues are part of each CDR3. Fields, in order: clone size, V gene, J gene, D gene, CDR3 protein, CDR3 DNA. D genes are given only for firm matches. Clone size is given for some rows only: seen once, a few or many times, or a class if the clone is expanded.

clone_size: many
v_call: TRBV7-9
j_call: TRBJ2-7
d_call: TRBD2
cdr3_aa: CASSLGRAGGFYEQYF
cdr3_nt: TGTGCCAGCAGCTTAGGTAGAGCGGGGGGCTTCTACGAGCAGTACTTC

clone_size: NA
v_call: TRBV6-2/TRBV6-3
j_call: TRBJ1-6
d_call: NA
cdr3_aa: CAGGQGNSPLHF
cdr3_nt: TGTGCAGGGGGACAAGGCAATTCACCCCTCCACTTT

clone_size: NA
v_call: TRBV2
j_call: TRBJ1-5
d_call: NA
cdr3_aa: CASSDGGASNQPQHF
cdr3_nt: TGTGCCAGCAGTGATGGCGGGGCTAGCAATCAGCCCCAGCATTTT

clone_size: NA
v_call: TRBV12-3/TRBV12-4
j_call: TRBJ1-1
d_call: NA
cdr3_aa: CASSFFPQGGTEAFF
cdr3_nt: TGTGCCAGCAGTTTTTTCCCACAAGGAGGCACTGAAGCTTTCTTT

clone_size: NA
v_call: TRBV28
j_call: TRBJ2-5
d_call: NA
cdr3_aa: CASIAGETQYF
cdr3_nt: TGTGCCAGCATCGCAGGGGAGACCCAGTACTTC

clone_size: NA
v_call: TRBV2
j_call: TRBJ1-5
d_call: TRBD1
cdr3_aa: CASSEALQGRSQPQHF
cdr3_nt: TGTGCCAGCAGTGAAGCGTTACAGGGGCGATCTCAGCCCCAGCATTTT

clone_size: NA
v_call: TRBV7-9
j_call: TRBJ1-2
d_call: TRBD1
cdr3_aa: CASSPRTGGRNGYTF
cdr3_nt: TGTGCCAGCAGCCCACGGACAGGGGGCAGGAATGGCTACACCTTC

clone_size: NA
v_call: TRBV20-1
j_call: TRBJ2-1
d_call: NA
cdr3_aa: CSALPEDEQFF
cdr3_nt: TGCAGTGCTCTCCCGGAGGATGAGCAGTTCTTC

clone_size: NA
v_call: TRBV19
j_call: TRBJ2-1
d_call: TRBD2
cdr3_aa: CASTRGAGGSSYNEQFF
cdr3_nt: TGTGCCAGTACCAGAGGGGCGGGAGGAAGCTCCTACAATGAGCAGTTCTTC

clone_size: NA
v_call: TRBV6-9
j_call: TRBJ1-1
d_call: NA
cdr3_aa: CASSYNRGEGNTEAFF
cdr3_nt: TGTGCCAGCAGTTACAATCGGGGCGAGGGGAACACTGAAGCTTTCTTT

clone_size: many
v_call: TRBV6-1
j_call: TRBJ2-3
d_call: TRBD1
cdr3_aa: CASSLQGSSTDTQYF
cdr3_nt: TGTGCCAGCAGCTTACAGGGGTCTAGCACAGATACGCAGTATTTT

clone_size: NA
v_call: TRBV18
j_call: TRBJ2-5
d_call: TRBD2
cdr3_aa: CASSPPVAGTETQYF
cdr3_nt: TGTGCCAGCTCACCACCTGTAGCGGGCACAGAGACCCAGTACTTC

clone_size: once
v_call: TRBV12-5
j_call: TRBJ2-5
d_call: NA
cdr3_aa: CASGLPWDTQETQYF
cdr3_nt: TGTGCTAGTGGTTTGCCATGGGACACCCAAGAGACCCAGTACTTC

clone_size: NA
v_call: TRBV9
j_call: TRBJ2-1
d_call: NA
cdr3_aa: CASSRDHYNEQFF
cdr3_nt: TGTGCCAGCTCCCGGGACCACTACAATGAGCAGTTCTTC

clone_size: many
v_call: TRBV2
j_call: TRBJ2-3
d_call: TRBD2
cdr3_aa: CASISGLAVDTQYF
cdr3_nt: TGTGCCAGCATATCGGGACTAGCGGTAGATACGCAGTATTTT

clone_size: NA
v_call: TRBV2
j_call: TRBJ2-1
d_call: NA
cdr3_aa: CASSESGPSYNEQFF
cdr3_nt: TGTGCCAGCAGTGAATCGGGGCCCTCCTACAATGAGCAGTTCTTC

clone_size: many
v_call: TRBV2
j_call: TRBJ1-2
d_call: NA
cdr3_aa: CASSEVSGSYTF
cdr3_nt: TGTGCCAGCAGTGAAGTCTCGGGGAGCTACACCTTC

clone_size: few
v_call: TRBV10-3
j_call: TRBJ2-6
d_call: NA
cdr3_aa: CAISGTQSHTRVLTF
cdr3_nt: TGTGCCATCAGCGGGACTCAGTCCCACACAAGGGTCCTGACTTTC

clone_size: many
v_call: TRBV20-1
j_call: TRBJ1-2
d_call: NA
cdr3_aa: CSASLQGYGYTF
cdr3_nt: TGCAGTGCCTCATTACAGGGATATGGCTACACCTTC

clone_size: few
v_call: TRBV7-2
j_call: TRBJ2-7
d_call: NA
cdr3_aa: CASSLYTLREQYF
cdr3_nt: TGTGCCAGCAGCTTGTATACCTTACGCGAGCAGTACTTC

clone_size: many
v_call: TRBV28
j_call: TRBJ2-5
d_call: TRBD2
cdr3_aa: CASSSGTSGRGETQYF
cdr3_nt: TGTGCCAGCAGTTCCGGGACTAGCGGGAGAGGAGAGACCCAGTACTTC

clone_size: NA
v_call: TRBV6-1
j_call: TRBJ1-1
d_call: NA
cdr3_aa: CASRETGLMNTEAFF
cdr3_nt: TGTGCCAGCAGGGAAACTGGATTAATGAACACTGAAGCTTTCTTT

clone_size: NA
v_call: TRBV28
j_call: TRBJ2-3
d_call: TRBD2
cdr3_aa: CASSWTSGSPSTDTQYF
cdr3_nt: TGTGCCAGCAGTTGGACTAGCGGGAGCCCCAGCACAGATACGCAGTATTTT

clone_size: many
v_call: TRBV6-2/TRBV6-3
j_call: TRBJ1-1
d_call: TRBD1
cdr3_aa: CASRDRGTEAFF
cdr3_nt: TGTGCCAGCAGAGACAGGGGCACTGAAGCTTTCTTT

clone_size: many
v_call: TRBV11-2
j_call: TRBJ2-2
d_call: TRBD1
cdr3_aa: CASSADRGTGELFF
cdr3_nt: TGTGCCAGCAGCGCAGACAGGGGAACCGGGGAGCTGTTTTTT

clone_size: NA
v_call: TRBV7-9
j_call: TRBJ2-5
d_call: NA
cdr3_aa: CASSPRVGQETQYF
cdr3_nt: TGTGCCAGCAGCCCCCGGGTCGGCCAAGAGACCCAGTACTTC

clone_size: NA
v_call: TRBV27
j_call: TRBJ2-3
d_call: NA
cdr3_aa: CASSLSFLGQFTDTQYF
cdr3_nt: TGTGCCAGCAGTTTATCGTTTTTAGGACAGTTCACAGATACGCAGTATTTT

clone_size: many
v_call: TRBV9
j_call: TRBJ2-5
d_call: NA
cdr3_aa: CASSVDGLRGDETQYF
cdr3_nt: TGTGCCAGCAGCGTAGACGGATTGAGGGGCGATGAGACCCAGTACTTC

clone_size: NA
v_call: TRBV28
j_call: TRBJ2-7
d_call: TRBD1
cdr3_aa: CASSSYTGTGGHEQYF
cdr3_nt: TGTGCCAGCAGTTCCTATACCGGGACAGGGGGCCACGAGCAGTACTTC

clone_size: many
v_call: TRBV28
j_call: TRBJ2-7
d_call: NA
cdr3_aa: CASSLRVPSYEQYF
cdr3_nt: TGTGCCAGCAGTTTAAGGGTCCCCTCCTACGAGCAGTACTTC

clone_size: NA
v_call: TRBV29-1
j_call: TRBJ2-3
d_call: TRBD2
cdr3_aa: CSVRAGGADTQYF
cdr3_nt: TGCAGCGTAAGAGCGGGAGGAGCAGATACGCAGTATTTT

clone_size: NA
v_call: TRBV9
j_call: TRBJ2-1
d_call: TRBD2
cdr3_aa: CASSVDEGLAGTPSIYNKQFF
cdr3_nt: TGTGCCAGCAGCGTAGATGAAGGACTAGCGGGAACCCCTTCTATCTACAATAAGCAGTTCTTC

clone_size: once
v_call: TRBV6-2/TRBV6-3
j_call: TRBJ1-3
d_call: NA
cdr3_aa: CAISATGTRSGNTIYF
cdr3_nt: TGTGCCATCAGTGCAACAGGAACTCGCTCTGGAAACACCATATATTTT

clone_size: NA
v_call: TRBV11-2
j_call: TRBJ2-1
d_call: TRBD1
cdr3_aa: CASRRAGQGSYNEQFF
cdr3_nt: TGTGCCAGCAGACGCGCCGGACAGGGCTCCTACAATGAGCAGTTCTTC

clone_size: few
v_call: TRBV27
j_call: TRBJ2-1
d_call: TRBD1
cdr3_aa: CASSLSRQGGGYSYNEQFF
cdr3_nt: TGTGCCAGCAGTTTATCCCGACAGGGCGGCGGGTATTCCTACAATGAGCAGTTCTTC

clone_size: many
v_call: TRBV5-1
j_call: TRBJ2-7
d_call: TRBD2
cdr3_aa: CASSLTTSGGYEQYF
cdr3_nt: TGCGCCAGCAGCTTAACTACTAGCGGGGGCTACGAGCAGTACTTC

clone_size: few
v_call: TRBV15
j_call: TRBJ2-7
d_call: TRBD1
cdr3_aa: CATSREFQGALYEQYF
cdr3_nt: TGTGCCACCAGCAGAGAGTTTCAGGGGGCATTATACGAGCAGTACTTC

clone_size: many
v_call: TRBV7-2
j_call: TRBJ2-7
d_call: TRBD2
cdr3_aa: CASSPTSGASYEQYF
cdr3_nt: TGTGCCAGCAGCCCTACTAGCGGGGCGTCCTACGAGCAGTACTTC

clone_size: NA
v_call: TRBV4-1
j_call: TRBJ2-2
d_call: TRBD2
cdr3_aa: CASSQRGLASGELFF
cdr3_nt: TGCGCCAGCAGCCAAAGGGGACTAGCTTCCGGGGAGCTGTTTTTT

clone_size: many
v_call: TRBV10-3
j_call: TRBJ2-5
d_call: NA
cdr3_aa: CAISVGGPAQETQYF
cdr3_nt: TGTGCCATCAGTGTCGGGGGGCCGGCCCAAGAGACCCAGTACTTC

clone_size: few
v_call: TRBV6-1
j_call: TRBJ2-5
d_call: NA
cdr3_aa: CASSELTQQETQYF
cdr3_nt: TGTGCCAGCAGTGAATTGACGCAACAAGAGACCCAGTACTTC

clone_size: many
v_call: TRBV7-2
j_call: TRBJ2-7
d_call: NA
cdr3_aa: CASSLGRGSSYEQYF
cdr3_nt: TGTGCCAGCAGTTTAGGCAGGGGAAGCTCCTACGAGCAGTACTTC

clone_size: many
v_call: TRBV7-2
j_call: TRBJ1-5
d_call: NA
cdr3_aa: CASSFWVNQPQHF
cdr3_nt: TGTGCCAGCAGCTTTTGGGTCAATCAGCCCCAGCATTTT

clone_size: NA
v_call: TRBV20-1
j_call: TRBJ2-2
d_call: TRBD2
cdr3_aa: CSARFAGTRAGELFF
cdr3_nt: TGCAGTGCTAGATTTGCCGGGACTAGGGCCGGGGAGCTGTTTTTT

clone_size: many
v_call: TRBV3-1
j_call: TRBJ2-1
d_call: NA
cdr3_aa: CASSQEVDPSYNEQFF
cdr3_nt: TGTGCCAGCAGCCAAGAGGTAGACCCCTCCTACAATGAGCAGTTCTTC

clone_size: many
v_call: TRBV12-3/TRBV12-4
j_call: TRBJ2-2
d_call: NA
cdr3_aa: CASSSSTGTTNTGELFF
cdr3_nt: TGTGCCAGCAGTTCTTCCACAGGGACAACCAACACCGGGGAGCTGTTTTTT

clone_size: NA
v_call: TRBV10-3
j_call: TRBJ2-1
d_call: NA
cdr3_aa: CAISAIGTEQFF
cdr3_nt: TGTGCCATCAGTGCGATCGGGACAGAGCAGTTCTTC

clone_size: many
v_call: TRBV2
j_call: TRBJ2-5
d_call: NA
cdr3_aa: CASSDYHQETQYF
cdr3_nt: TGTGCCAGCAGTGACTACCACCAAGAGACCCAGTACTTC

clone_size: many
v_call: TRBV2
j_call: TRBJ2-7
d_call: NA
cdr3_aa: CASKVRSEQYF
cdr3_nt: TGTGCCAGCAAGGTACGGAGCGAGCAGTACTTC

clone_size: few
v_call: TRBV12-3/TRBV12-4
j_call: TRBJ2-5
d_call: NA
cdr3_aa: CASRGQGWQETQYF
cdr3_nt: TGTGCCAGCAGGGGCCAGGGGTGGCAAGAGACCCAGTACTTC